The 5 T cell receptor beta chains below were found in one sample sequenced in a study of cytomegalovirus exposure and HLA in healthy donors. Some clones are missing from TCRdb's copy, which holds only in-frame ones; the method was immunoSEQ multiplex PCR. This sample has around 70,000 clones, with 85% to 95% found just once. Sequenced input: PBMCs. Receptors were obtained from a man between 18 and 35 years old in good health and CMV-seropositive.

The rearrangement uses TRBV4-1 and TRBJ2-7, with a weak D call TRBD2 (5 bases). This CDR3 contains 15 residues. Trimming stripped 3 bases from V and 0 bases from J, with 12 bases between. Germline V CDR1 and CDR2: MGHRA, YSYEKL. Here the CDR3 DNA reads TGCGCCAGCAGCCAGGAGGATGGGAGCTCCTACGAGCAGTACTTC. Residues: CASSQEDGSSYEQYF.

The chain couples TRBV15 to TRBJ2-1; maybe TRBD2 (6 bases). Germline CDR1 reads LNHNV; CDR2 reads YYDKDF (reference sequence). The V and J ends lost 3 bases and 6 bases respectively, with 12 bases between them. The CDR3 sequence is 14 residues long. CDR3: CATSREGKTNEQFF. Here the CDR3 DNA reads TGTGCCACCAGCAGGGAGGGTAAGACCAATGAGCAGTTCTTC.

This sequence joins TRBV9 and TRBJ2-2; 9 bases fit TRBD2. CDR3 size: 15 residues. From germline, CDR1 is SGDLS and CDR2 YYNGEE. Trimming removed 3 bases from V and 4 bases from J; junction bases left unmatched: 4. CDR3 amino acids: CASSGLADTTGELFF. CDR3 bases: TGTGCCAGCAGCGGACTAGCGGACACCACCGGGGAGCTGTTTTTT.

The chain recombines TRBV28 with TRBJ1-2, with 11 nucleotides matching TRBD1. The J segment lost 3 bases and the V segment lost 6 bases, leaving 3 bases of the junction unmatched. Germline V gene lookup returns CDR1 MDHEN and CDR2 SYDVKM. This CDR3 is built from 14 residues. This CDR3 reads CASRRTGGDYGYTF. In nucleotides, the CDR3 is TGTGCCAGCAGGAGGACAGGGGGCGACTATGGCTACACCTTC.

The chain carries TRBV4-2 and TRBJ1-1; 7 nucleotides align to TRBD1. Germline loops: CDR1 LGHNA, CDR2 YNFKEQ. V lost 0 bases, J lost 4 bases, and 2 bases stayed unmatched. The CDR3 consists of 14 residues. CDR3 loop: CASSQEAGGTEAFF. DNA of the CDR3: TGTGCCAGCAGCCAAGAGGCAGGGGGCACTGAAGCTTTCTTT.